This T cell receptor (beta chain) comes out of a study of STAT3 mutations in large granular lymphocyte leukemia (dated by TCRdb to between 2019 and 2020). About the full investigation: About half of the T-LGLL patients who underwent longitudinal sequencing carried canonical activating STAT3 mutations. Eighteen representative T-LGLL cases were selected from an initial cohort of approximately 200 LGL patients for longitudinal TCRbeta and STAT3 sequencing. Over half of the T-LGLL patients were given one or more immunosuppressive therapy regimens, and 40% of the treated patients had a hematologic response. A couple of patients with natural killer LGL leukemia were also sequenced longitudinally as controls within the study. For each patient, sequencing was performed at an average of roughly 4 time points, with a range of 2 to 8 samplings. To reconstruct clonal hierarchy and dynamics, serial deep sequencing of TCRbeta CDR3 and STAT3 was performed in patients with T-cell large granular lymphocyte leukemia. The study at large found these results: Persisting codominant clonotypes in some patients meant a small but highly pathogenic clone may have been missed. TCR clonotype switching after therapy was seen in about 30% of the 18 patients, with all newly emerging clones being STAT3 wild type. Dominant TCR clone burden was found to exceed STAT3 mutant burden in several patients, suggesting that STAT3 mutation arose secondarily within a pre-expanded clone. The linking of therapy response to changes in TCR clonal burden was complicated by variable intervals between samplings and differing treatment regimens. All T-LGLL patients had at least one immunodominant TCRbeta clonotype, and roughly half had multiple immunodominant subclonotypes. Because no samples were available when a clone first appeared, clonal expansion was inferred from samplings taken at other points.

The same DNA, extracted from blood mononuclear cells, served for both the TCR sequencing and the STAT3 sequencing. Turning to this clone: It has no known antigen specificity. No qualities accompany the bases; no much larger clone lies one base away.

At the junction V is shortened by 4 bases and J by 3 bases, with 13 bases in between. For CDR1 and CDR2, the germline V gene lists MNHNS and SASEGT. The CDR3 starts with the cysteine, ends with the phenylalanine, and has 16 residues. The sequence is cut down to CDR3 DNA, 48 bases in frame from base 1. TCRbeta libraries were sequenced on an Illumina MiSeq, and an average of roughly 41,000 productive templates per sample was obtained. TCRbeta CDR3 libraries were generated with the immunoSEQ assay using multiplex PCR amplification. From the authors' description of their analysis: Following a previously defined approach, repertoire diversity was calculated, and values close to 0 point to extremely monoclonal samples. TCRdb stores this immuneACCESS table with in-frame sequences only. Part of the clones is absent; in the studies checked, under half of the shortfall reflects unresolved V genes, and no reason is known for the rest. V and J calls and clone size are given by that table; D and trimming were obtained from the DNA. The sample table contains about 34,000 clones; only one count was recorded for approximately 83% of them. The leading ten clones occupy roughly 13% of the sample.

This TCR derives from a man in his sixties with T-cell large granular lymphocyte leukemia. Some clones in this sample may be carry-over from other donors' samples. The age is the age at diagnosis. The sequenced sample was peripheral blood mononuclear cells. The rearranged segments are TRBV6-1 and TRBJ2-6, and possibly TRBD2, on 5 matching bases. The CDR3 reads as follows: CASSAPGVGGANVLTF. The DNA sequence is as follows: TGTGCCAGCAGTGCGCCCGGGGTAGGTGGGGCCAACGTCCTGACTTTC.